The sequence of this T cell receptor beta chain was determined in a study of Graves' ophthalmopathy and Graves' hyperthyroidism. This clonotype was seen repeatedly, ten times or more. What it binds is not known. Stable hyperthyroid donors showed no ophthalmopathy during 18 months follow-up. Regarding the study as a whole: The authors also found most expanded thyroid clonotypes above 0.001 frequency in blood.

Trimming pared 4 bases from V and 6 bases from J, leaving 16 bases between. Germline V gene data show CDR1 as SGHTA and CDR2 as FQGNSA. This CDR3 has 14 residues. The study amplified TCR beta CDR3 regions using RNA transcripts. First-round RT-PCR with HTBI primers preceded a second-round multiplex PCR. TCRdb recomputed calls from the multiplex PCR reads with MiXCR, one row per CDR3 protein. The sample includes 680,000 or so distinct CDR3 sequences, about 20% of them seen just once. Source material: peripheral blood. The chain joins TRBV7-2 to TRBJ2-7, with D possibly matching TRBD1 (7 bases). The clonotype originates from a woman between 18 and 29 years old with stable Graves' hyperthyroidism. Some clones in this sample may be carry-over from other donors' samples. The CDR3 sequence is CASSSNRGAGEQYF. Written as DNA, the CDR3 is TGTGCCAGCAGCTCCAACAGGGGAGCGGGCGAGCAGTACTTC.